Listed here is a single T cell receptor (beta chain). V was trimmed by 4 bases and J by 3 bases, leaving 14 bases between them. The CDR3 spans 15 residues. Germline V gives CDR1 SGDLS, CDR2 YYNGEE. These data come from a study of TIL therapy for anti-PD-1-resistant metastatic lung cancer. Study as a whole: Median tumor mutation burden was 1.5 mutations per megabase.

Time point of the sample: pre-treatment sample, taken before nivolumab and TIL therapy. Most excised metastases sampled were pleural nodules or supraclavicular lymph nodes. Tumors were harvested before any PD-1/PD-L1 blockade. Adults with stage 4 NSCLC were enrolled in a phase I trial. Sequencing used immunoSEQ v3. Sequencing depth was approximately 2 million read pairs for survey level, about 5-6 million for deep. The repertoire was sequenced with immunoSEQ multiplex PCR; TCRdb's copy has only in-frame clones and lacks some. The sample contains some 26,000 clones, roughly two thirds of which appear only once.

The sequencing used tumor tissue, collected at baseline. This chain uses TRBV9 with TRBJ1-3, with D hard to call. The clonotype originates from a woman aged 30-79 years with non-small cell lung cancer. CDR3 coding DNA: TGTGCCAGCAGCCCAGAGGGAAGCGGTGGAAACACCATATATTTT. It specifies CASSPEGSGGNTIYF. Combining the CDR3 with reference TRBV9 and TRBJ1-3 gives the whole variable domain DSGVTQTPKHLITATGQRVTLRCSPRSGDLSVYWYQQSLDQGLQFLIQYYNGEERAKGNILERFSAQQFPDLHSELNLSSLELGDSALYFCASSPEGSGGNTIYFGEGSWLTVV.